This T cell receptor (beta chain) was retrieved from a study of T cells in Graves' hyperthyroidism and ophthalmopathy. The germline V and J ends were trimmed by 5 bases and 0 bases, with 20 bases remaining between them. This CDR3 contains 18 residues. CDR1 is SGHTA, CDR2 FQGNSA, per germline. Using RNA transcripts as the source, TCR beta CDR3 regions were amplified. Carried out on the TCR CDR3, a first-round RT-PCR used the HTBI primer set. One entry per CDR3 protein, called by TCRdb with MiXCR from the multiplex PCR reads. The sample contains approximately 95,000 distinct CDR3 sequences, 40% of which appear only once. Ten or more counts support this clonotype.

The sequencing input was peripheral blood or thyroid tissue (not recorded which). This TCR was recovered from a woman between 25 and 40 years old with Graves' hyperthyroidism. This rearrangement joins TRBV7-2 to TRBJ1-5; D uncertain. The CDR3 nucleotides read TGTGCCAGCAGCCACGTAGGTCAAGGGCAGAATAGCAATCAGCCCCAGCATTTT. Encoded protein: CASSHVGQGQNSNQPQHF.